This T cell receptor beta chain was identified in a study of control samples from healthy donors and cancer patients. Assay: immunoSEQ multiplex PCR; the TCRdb copy retains only in-frame clones and omits some. The sample shows 65,000 to 90,000 clones, about 89% of them seen only once. J gave up 2 bases and V 3 bases, and 4 bases lay outside the gene matches. From germline, CDR1 is MDHEN and CDR2 SYDVKM. The CDR3 is 15 amino acids. Specimen: PBMCs. The chain combines TRBV28 with TRBJ2-7, with 10 bases aligning to TRBD1. The sequence derives from a woman in her forties or fifties with colorectal cancer. The CDR3, as DNA: TGTGCCAGCAGTTTTCGGGACAGGGGAGCCTACGAGCAGTACGTC. It is translated as CASSFRDRGAYEQYV.